These T cell receptor beta chains were read from a single sample in a study of identical twins. TCRdb itself ran the 5' RACE reads through MiXCR, one entry per CDR3 protein. The data contain 420,000 or so distinct CDR3 sequences, under 20% of them singletons. Sequencing used naive T cells sorted from blood. The receptors were sampled from a man between 50 and 59 years old in good health. CDR3s include the opening cysteine and the closing phenylalanine or tryptophan. Each record gives: clone size, J gene, V gene, D gene, CDR3 DNA, CDR3 protein. The D gene is left open where the match is weak. Size values are once, few and many counts, or a class for expanded clones, and some rows have none.

clone size: many; J gene: TRBJ2-7; V gene: TRBV4-3; D gene: -; CDR3 DNA: TGCGCCAGCAGCCAAGGATCCTCCTACGAGCAGTACTTC; CDR3 protein: CASSQGSSYEQYF
clone size: few; J gene: TRBJ2-5; V gene: TRBV20-1; D gene: -; CDR3 DNA: TGCAGTGCTAGTGAGGACACCGGGCTCAAGACCCAGTACTTC; CDR3 protein: CSASEDTGLKTQYF
clone size: few; J gene: TRBJ2-1; V gene: TRBV12-3/TRBV12-4; D gene: -; CDR3 DNA: TGTGCCAGCAGTTTAAGAACAGGGATCTACAATGAGCAGTTCTTC; CDR3 protein: CASSLRTGIYNEQFF
clone size: many; J gene: TRBJ2-5; V gene: TRBV4-2; D gene: TRBD1; CDR3 DNA: TGTGCCAGCAGACAAACAGGGGGATCGTTGCAAGAGACCCAGTACTTC; CDR3 protein: CASRQTGGSLQETQYF
clone size: -; J gene: TRBJ1-2; V gene: TRBV29-1; D gene: -; CDR3 DNA: TGCAGCGTTGAGGGGTCGGATGGCTACACCTTC; CDR3 protein: CSVEGSDGYTF
clone size: -; J gene: TRBJ2-7; V gene: TRBV7-2; D gene: -; CDR3 DNA: TGTGCCAGCAGGCCAGGGACTCGGGGCTACGAGCAGTACTTC; CDR3 protein: CASRPGTRGYEQYF
clone size: many; J gene: TRBJ1-2; V gene: TRBV19; D gene: -; CDR3 DNA: TGTGCCAGTAGTTGGGGCACGGGCCTCTCCTATGGCTACACCTTC; CDR3 protein: CASSWGTGLSYGYTF
clone size: few; J gene: TRBJ2-5; V gene: TRBV12-3/TRBV12-4; D gene: -; CDR3 DNA: TGTGCCAGCAGTAGGCCAGCGGAGGAGACCCAGTACTTC; CDR3 protein: CASSRPAEETQYF
clone size: few; J gene: TRBJ2-3; V gene: TRBV24-1; D gene: TRBD2; CDR3 DNA: TGTGCCACCAGTGATGATTCTAGCGGGAGCGACACAGATACGCAGTATTTT; CDR3 protein: CATSDDSSGSDTDTQYF
clone size: many; J gene: TRBJ2-2; V gene: TRBV12-3/TRBV12-4; D gene: -; CDR3 DNA: TGTGCCAGCAACGGGGGGCCCGGGGAGCTGTTTTTT; CDR3 protein: CASNGGPGELFF
clone size: many; J gene: TRBJ2-5; V gene: TRBV4-3; D gene: -; CDR3 DNA: TGCGCCAGCAGCCGGCAATGGGGGGTGCAAGAGACCCAGTACTTC; CDR3 protein: CASSRQWGVQETQYF
clone size: -; J gene: TRBJ2-2; V gene: TRBV24-1; D gene: TRBD1; CDR3 DNA: TGTGCCACCAGTGATTTTGTTGGGACAGAGAACACCGGGGAGCTGTTTTTT; CDR3 protein: CATSDFVGTENTGELFF
clone size: -; J gene: TRBJ2-2; V gene: TRBV28; D gene: -; CDR3 DNA: TGTGCCAGCAGCCCGTGGCGACAGGACCTTGGGCACTGGGAGCTGTTTTTT; CDR3 protein: CASSPWRQDLGHWELFF
clone size: many; J gene: TRBJ2-7; V gene: TRBV5-1; D gene: -; CDR3 DNA: TGCGCCAGCAGCCAGAACTCCTACGAGCAGTACTTC; CDR3 protein: CASSQNSYEQYF
clone size: many; J gene: TRBJ2-7; V gene: TRBV7-9; D gene: -; CDR3 DNA: TGTGCCAGCAGCTTAGCGGGCGGACCTGAGCAGTACTTC; CDR3 protein: CASSLAGGPEQYF
clone size: -; J gene: TRBJ2-3; V gene: TRBV18; D gene: -; CDR3 DNA: TGTGCCAGCTCACCACGGGACATGGGTCAGGATACGCAGTATTTT; CDR3 protein: CASSPRDMGQDTQYF
clone size: many; J gene: TRBJ1-4; V gene: TRBV7-8; D gene: TRBD1; CDR3 DNA: TGTGCCAGCAGCTTAGGGACAGGGGGCGCAAATGAAAAACTGTTTTTT; CDR3 protein: CASSLGTGGANEKLFF
clone size: few; J gene: TRBJ1-1; V gene: TRBV20-1; D gene: TRBD1; CDR3 DNA: TGCAGTGCCCCAGGGGGGGGACAGGGGCAGATGAACACTGAAGCTTTCTTT; CDR3 protein: CSAPGGGQGQMNTEAFF
clone size: -; J gene: TRBJ2-1; V gene: TRBV5-4; D gene: -; CDR3 DNA: TGTGCCAGCAGCCGCGGGACTCGGAATGAGCAGTTCTTC; CDR3 protein: CASSRGTRNEQFF
clone size: -; J gene: TRBJ2-7; V gene: TRBV5-1; D gene: TRBD1; CDR3 DNA: TGCGCCACCAGCAGCCGGGACAGAGCCTACGAGCAGTACTTT; CDR3 protein: CATSSRDRAYEQYF
clone size: few; J gene: TRBJ2-5; V gene: TRBV4-2; D gene: -; CDR3 DNA: TGTGCCAGCAGCCGGACGACGACCCGCGGGGAGACCCAGTACTTC; CDR3 protein: CASSRTTTRGETQYF
clone size: few; J gene: TRBJ2-1; V gene: TRBV29-1; D gene: TRBD2; CDR3 DNA: TGCAGCGTTGGGACTAGCGTCGCCTACAATGAGCAGTTCTTC; CDR3 protein: CSVGTSVAYNEQFF
clone size: few; J gene: TRBJ2-3; V gene: TRBV20-1; D gene: -; CDR3 DNA: TGCAGTGCTATCCGGGGTGGCAGTATTTCAGATACGCAGTATTTT; CDR3 protein: CSAIRGGSISDTQYF
clone size: -; J gene: TRBJ1-1; V gene: TRBV11-1; D gene: TRBD1; CDR3 DNA: TGTGCCAGCAGCCGTACACTCATAGGCCGGGACAGATATCGAATGAACACTGAAGCTTTCTTT; CDR3 protein: CASSRTLIGRDRYRMNTEAFF
clone size: few; J gene: TRBJ2-3; V gene: TRBV4-3; D gene: TRBD2; CDR3 DNA: TGCGCCAGCAGCCATGATTCTAGCGGGAGCCCCGATACGCAGTATTTT; CDR3 protein: CASSHDSSGSPDTQYF
clone size: many; J gene: TRBJ2-7; V gene: TRBV6-1; D gene: TRBD1; CDR3 DNA: TGTGCCAGCAGTCAATCACAGGGGGCGAAGGCCTACGAGCAGTACTTC; CDR3 protein: CASSQSQGAKAYEQYF
clone size: many; J gene: TRBJ2-6; V gene: TRBV5-5; D gene: -; CDR3 DNA: TGTGCCAGCAGCTTGGATCCACTCAGCTCTGGGGCCAACGTCCTGACTTTC; CDR3 protein: CASSLDPLSSGANVLTF
clone size: once; J gene: TRBJ2-7; V gene: TRBV4-3; D gene: -; CDR3 DNA: TGCGCCAGCAGCCTGGGGGACCTTTCCTACGAGCAGTACTTC; CDR3 protein: CASSLGDLSYEQYF
clone size: few; J gene: TRBJ2-1; V gene: TRBV5-1; D gene: TRBD2; CDR3 DNA: TGCGCCAGCAGCTTGACTAGCGGGGGTTTGGGTGAGCAGTTCTTC; CDR3 protein: CASSLTSGGLGEQFF
clone size: many; J gene: TRBJ1-6; V gene: TRBV10-3; D gene: -; CDR3 DNA: TGTGCCATCAGTGAGTCCGGGGCGATCTATAATTCACCCCTCCACTTT; CDR3 protein: CAISESGAIYNSPLHF
clone size: many; J gene: TRBJ2-7; V gene: TRBV20-1; D gene: -; CDR3 DNA: TGCAGTGCTAGTGCCCCGGGACAAAAGGCCACCTACGAGCAGTACTTC; CDR3 protein: CSASAPGQKATYEQYF
clone size: many; J gene: TRBJ2-7; V gene: TRBV5-1; D gene: -; CDR3 DNA: TGCGCCAGCAAAAATGGGCTCGGGTTGCTGGCGGAAACCTACGAGCAGTACTTC; CDR3 protein: CASKNGLGLLAETYEQYF
clone size: many; J gene: TRBJ2-7; V gene: TRBV6-2/TRBV6-3; D gene: TRBD1; CDR3 DNA: TGTGCCAGCAGAGAAGGGACAGGTTCCTACGAGCAGTACTTC; CDR3 protein: CASREGTGSYEQYF
clone size: few; J gene: TRBJ2-2; V gene: TRBV4-3; D gene: TRBD2; CDR3 DNA: TGCGCCAGCAGCAACGGGGGGGCCGGGTACACCGGGGAGCTGTTTTTT; CDR3 protein: CASSNGGAGYTGELFF
clone size: -; J gene: TRBJ2-7; V gene: TRBV25-1; D gene: -; CDR3 DNA: TGTGCCAGCAGTGAATCCACGTTTTCCTACGAGCAGTACTTC; CDR3 protein: CASSESTFSYEQYF